This T cell receptor beta chain was captured in a study of cytomegalovirus exposure and HLA in healthy donors. Study results and caveats: A later analysis revealed that TCR association rates differed between HLA loci, peaking at DRB1 and bottoming out at HLA-C.

PCR involved 60 Vbeta and 13 Jbeta primers. Here immunoSEQ multiplex PCR was the method, and the copy in TCRdb shows in-frame clones only, minus some. The sample yields approximately 290,000 clones, over 70% seen once. CDR1 is SGHKS and CDR2 is YYEKEE in the germline V gene (reference sequence). The CDR3 sequence is 14 residues long. V lost 0 bases to trimming and J lost 3 bases, with 9 bases between them. Concerning this clone itself: What it recognizes is unknown.

Sequenced input: PBMCs. The rearrangement links TRBV5-5 to TRBJ1-2; D not certain. The source is a girl aged 2-10 years in good health and CMV-seronegative. The CDR3 sequence: CASSLAVSDYGYTF. The CDR3 DNA reads as TGTGCCAGCAGCTTGGCCGTTTCTGACTATGGCTACACCTTC.